The T cell receptor (beta chain) described here comes from a study of T cell repertoires in cytomegalovirus infection. Each CDR3 protein gets one entry after TCRdb re-called the reads with MiXCR. Among 200,000 to 250,000 distinct CDR3 sequences listed, 6.5% were seen once. In this sample, this clonotype turned up a few times. This sequence originates from a human donor in good health (CMV status not recorded). Some clones in this sample may be carry-over from other donors' samples. The sequenced sample was PBMCs.

CDR3 DNA sequence: TGTGCCAGCAGCCCCCTGGGAAGGGCCGAGCAGTACTTC. The encoded protein is CASSPLGRAEQYF. J is TRBJ2-7 and V is TRBV14, with no clear D. V lost 4 bases to trimming and J lost 6 bases, with 13 bases between them. This CDR3 is 13 amino acids long. Germline lookup yields CDR1 SGHDN and CDR2 FVKESK.